The text below deals with one T cell receptor (beta chain). The target antigen is unknown. This record belongs to a study of CD8 T cells in ankylosing spondylitis. Study-level results: Under 10 highly homologous variants formed a TCR beta motif that appeared characteristic of ankylosing spondylitis blood.

In making TCR beta libraries, quantitative 5'-RACE with molecular barcodes was used. MiXCR, run by TCRdb on the 5' RACE reads, gives a single entry per CDR3 protein. In the table there are a few hundred thousand distinct CDR3 sequences, roughly a sixth of which are singletons. The sample comprised blood, either unsorted or a sorted T cell fraction (not recorded which). The sequence was collected from a male donor with ankylosing spondylitis.

CDR3 DNA: TGTGCCAGCAGCTCCTCCGGCGGGAGGCCCCTAGATACGCAGTATTTT. It yields the protein CASSSSGGRPLDTQYF. The chain carries TRBV7-2 and TRBJ2-3; TRBD2 aligns across 8 bases. CDR1 is SGHTA, CDR2 FQGNSA, per germline. This CDR3 contains 16 residues. The trim removed 4 bases at V and 5 bases at J, leaving 11 bases unmatched. The entire variable domain, with the rest obtained from reference TRBV7-2 and TRBJ2-3, is as follows: GAGVSQSPSNKVTEKGKDVELRCDPISGHTALYWYRQSLGQGLEFLIYFQGNSAPDKSGLPSDRFSAERTGGSVSTLTIQRTQQEDSAVYLCASSSSGGRPLDTQYFGPGTRLTVL.